This T cell receptor (beta chain) derives from a study of sequential checkpoint blockade in melanoma (dated by TCRdb to between 2019 and 2020). About the study as a whole: In a 1:1 randomization, patients received either first-line nivolumab then ipilimumab (arm A) or ipilimumab then nivolumab (arm B). Maintenance nivolumab was given following each of the two trial sequences. Points the paper makes about the study in general: Validation of the response-prediction model combining TCR metrics and mutation burden is needed in larger, independent patient cohorts.

The intended sense of this specimen's treatment or condition label: randomized to nivolumab then ipilimumab (arm A) or the reverse (arm B). None of the patients in the trial had previously been given DNA-damaging chemotherapy. A FACS Aria II flow cytometer was used to sort live CD3+CD8+ cells that were negative for CD19 and CD56 from thawed PBMCs. Samples were obtained from patients with melanoma enrolled in CheckMate 064, a randomized, open-label phase II trial of sequential checkpoint blockade. Peripheral blood mononuclear cells were collected by leukapheresis, purified with Ficoll-Paque, and frozen in human serum with approximately 10% DMSO. Right after sorting, the blood CD3+CD8+ cells were verified to be >98% pure, and DNA extraction followed. This clone qualifies as medium-sized (0.01 to 0.1%). Its antigen is not yet known. Base qualities are not provided; no much larger clone lies one nucleotide away.

Ends trimmed: V by 5 bases, J by 3 bases; bases unmatched to a gene: 5. CDR1 and CDR2, per the germline V gene, are MNHEY and SVGAGI. The CDR3 sequence holds 15 residues, the cysteine and phenylalanine included. Of all the DNA, just the CDR3 is kept, 45 bases in frame from base 1. The immunoSEQ Assay was used to immunosequence TCRbeta CDR3 regions from genomic DNA. Prior to high-throughput sequencing, genomic DNA was amplified by bias-controlled multiplex PCR. For the original study's pipeline: To quantify the absolute abundance of each unique TCRbeta CDR3 region, the sequences were collapsed and filtered. Clonality, defined as 1 minus Pielou's evenness, was calculated using only productive rearrangements. A previously published method was used to identify clones with significantly greater frequencies in on-treatment samples than in baseline samples. Drawn from immuneACCESS, this table holds only the in-frame rearrangements with V and J called that TCRdb kept. Clones are partly lost; checked studies trace under half to an unresolved V gene and leave the rest unexplained. The DNA gave D and trimming, while V, J and clone size come from that table. For this sample there are around 18,000 clones; around 65% appear just once. The biggest ten clones account for over 9.5% of the sample.

The receptor was isolated from a human donor with melanoma. Source: CD8+ T cells sorted from blood (inferred from file names), taken from a patient given nivolumab and ipilimumab in sequence. This sequence uses TRBV6-5 and TRBJ2-7; 12 bases in the junction line up with TRBD2. The DNA is as follows: TGTGCCAGCAGTCCCGGGACTAGCGGGTACTACGAGCAGTACTTC. It translates to CASSPGTSGYYEQYF.